The sequence of this TCR beta chain was determined in a study of monozygotic twins with inflammatory bowel disease. CDR3 length equals 13 residues. TCRdb reprocessed the 5' RACE reads and stores each CDR3 protein as one record, lacking DNA. The sample spans under 350,000 distinct CDR3 sequences; the ten largest clones claim 5.6%. The sequenced material came from blood. The genes are TRBV23-1 and TRBJ2-7. TRBV23-1 is sorted into the ORF group, with uncertain function. The source of this sequence is a human donor with ulcerative colitis or Crohn's disease, or a healthy co-twin of an affected twin (not recorded which). Here the CDR3 reads CASSHTLSYEQYF.